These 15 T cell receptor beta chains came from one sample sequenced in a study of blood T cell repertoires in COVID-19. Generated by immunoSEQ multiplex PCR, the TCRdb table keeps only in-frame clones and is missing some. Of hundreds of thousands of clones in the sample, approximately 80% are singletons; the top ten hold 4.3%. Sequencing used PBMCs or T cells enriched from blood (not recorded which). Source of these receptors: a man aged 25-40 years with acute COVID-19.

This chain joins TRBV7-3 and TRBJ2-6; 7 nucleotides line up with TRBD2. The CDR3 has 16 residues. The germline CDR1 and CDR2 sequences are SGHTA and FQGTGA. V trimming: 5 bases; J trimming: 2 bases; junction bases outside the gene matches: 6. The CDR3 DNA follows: TGTGCCAGCAGCCCGCGTGGGGGGGCTGGGGCCAACGTCCTGACTTTC. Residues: CASSPRGGAGANVLTF. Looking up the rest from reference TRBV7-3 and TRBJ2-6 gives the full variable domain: GAGVSQTPSNKVTEKGKYVELRCDPISGHTALYWYRQSLGQGPEFLIYFQGTGAADDSGLPNDRFFAVRPEGSVSTLKIQRTERGDSAVYLCASSPRGGAGANVLTFGAGSRLTVL.

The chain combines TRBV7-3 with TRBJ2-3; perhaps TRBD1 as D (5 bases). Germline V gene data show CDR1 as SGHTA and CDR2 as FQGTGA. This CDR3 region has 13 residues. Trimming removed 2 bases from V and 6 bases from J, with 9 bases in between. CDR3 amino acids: CASSLEGADTQYF. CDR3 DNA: TGTGCCAGCAGCTTAGAAGGGGCGGATACGCAGTATTTT.

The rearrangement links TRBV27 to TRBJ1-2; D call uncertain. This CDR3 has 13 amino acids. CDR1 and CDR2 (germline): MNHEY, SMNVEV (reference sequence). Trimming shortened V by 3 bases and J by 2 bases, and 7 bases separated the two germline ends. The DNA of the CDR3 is TGTGCCAGCAGTTTCAGACTGAACTATGGCTACACCTTC. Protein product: CASSFRLNYGYTF.

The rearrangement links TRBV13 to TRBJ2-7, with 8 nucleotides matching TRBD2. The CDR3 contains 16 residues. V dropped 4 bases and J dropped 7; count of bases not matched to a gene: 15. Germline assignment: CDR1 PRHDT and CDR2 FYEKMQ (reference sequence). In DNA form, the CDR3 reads TGTGCCAGCAGCTCCCGAAATAGCGGGGCTGCACGGGAGCAGTACTTC. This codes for CASSSRNSGAAREQYF.

The chain's CDR3 is CASSLGAVGATYNEQFF. As DNA, the CDR3 is TGTGCCAGCAGCTTAGGGGCGGTGGGGGCCACCTACAATGAGCAGTTCTTC. The rearrangement joins TRBV5-5 to TRBJ2-1; TRBD1 might be the D (6 bases). With 2 bases removed from V and 2 bases from J, the gap between germline ends came to 17 bases. Germline loops: CDR1 SGHKS, CDR2 YYEKEE (reference sequence). This CDR3 has 17 amino acids.

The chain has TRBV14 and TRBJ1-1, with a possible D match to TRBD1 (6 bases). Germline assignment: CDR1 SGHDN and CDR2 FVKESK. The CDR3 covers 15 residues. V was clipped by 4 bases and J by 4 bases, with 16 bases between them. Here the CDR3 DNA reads TGTGCCAGCAGCCCCGTGGGGGGGCAGGCCACTGAAGCTTTCTTT. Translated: CASSPVGGQATEAFF.

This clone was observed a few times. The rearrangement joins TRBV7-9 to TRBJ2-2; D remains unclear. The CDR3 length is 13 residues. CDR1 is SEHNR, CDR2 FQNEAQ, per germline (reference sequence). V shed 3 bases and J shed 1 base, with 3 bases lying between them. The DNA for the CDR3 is TGTGCCAGCAGCTTTAAGAACACCGGGGAGCTGTTTTTT. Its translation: CASSFKNTGELFF. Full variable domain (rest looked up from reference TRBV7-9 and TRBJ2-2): DTGVSQNPRHKITKRGQNVTFRCDPISEHNRLYWYRQTLGQGPEFLTYFQNEAQLEKSRLLSDRFSAERPKGSFSTLEIQRTEQGDSAMYLCASSFKNTGELFFGEGSRLTVL.

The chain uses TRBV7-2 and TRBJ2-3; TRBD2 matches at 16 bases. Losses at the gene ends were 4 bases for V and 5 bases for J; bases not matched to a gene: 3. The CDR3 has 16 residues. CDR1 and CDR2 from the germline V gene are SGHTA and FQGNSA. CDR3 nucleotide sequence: TGTGCCAGCAGCTCGGGACTAGCGGGGGGGCAAGATACGCAGTATTTT. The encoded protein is CASSSGLAGGQDTQYF.

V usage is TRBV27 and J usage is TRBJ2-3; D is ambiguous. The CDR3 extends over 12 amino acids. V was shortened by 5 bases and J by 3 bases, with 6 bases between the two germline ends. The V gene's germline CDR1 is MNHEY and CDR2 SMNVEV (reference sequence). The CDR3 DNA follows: TGTGCCAGCAGTGAACAGACAGATACGCAGTATTTT. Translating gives CASSEQTDTQYF.

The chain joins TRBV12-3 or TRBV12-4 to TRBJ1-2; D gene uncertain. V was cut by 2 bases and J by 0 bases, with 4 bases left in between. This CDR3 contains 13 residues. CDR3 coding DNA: TGTGCCAGCAGTTTATCAGCTAACTATGGCTACACCTTC. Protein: CASSLSANYGYTF.

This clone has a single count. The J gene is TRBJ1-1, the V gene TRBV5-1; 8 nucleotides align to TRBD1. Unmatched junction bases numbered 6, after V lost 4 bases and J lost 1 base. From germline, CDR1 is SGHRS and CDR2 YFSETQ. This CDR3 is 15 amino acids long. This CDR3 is CASSPRQGRNTEAFF. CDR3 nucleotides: TGCGCCAGCAGCCCGAGACAGGGGAGGAACACTGAAGCTTTCTTT.

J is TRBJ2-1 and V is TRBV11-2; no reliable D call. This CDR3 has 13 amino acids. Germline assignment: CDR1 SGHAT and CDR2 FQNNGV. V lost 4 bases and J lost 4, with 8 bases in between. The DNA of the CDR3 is TGTGCCAGCAGCTCCGAACTATACAATGAGCAGTTCTTC. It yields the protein CASSSELYNEQFF.

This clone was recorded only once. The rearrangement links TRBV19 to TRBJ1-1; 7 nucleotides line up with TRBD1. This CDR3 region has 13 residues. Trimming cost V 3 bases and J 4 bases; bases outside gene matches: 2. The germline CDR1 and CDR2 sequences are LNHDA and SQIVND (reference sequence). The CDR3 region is CASSMQGGTEAFF. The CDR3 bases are TGTGCCAGTAGTATGCAGGGGGGCACTGAAGCTTTCTTT.

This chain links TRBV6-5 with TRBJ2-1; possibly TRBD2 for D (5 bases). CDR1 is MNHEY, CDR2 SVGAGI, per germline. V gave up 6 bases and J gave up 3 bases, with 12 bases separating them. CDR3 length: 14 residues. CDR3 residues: CASRTFGIYNEQFF. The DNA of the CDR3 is TGTGCCAGCAGAACATTCGGGATCTACAATGAGCAGTTCTTC.

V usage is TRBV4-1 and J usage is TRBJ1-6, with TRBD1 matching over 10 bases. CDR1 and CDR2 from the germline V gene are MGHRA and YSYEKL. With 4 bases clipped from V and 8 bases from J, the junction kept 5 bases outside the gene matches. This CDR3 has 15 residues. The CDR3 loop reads CASSRTGTGDSPLHF. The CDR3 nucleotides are TGCGCCAGCAGCCGAACCGGGACAGGGGATTCACCCCTCCACTTT.